These 11 T cell receptor beta chains share one sample of origin, sequenced in a study of blood T cell repertoires in COVID-19. The method was immunoSEQ multiplex PCR; TCRdb's version includes in-frame clones alone and lacks a portion of them. The table lists about 200,000 clones, 70% to 90% of them singletons. The specimen was peripheral blood. These receptors were obtained from a man in his fifties or sixties with acute or convalescent COVID-19.

The rearrangement links TRBV5-5 to TRBJ2-5; weak D call: TRBD1 (6 bases). The CDR3 runs to 15 residues. Germline V CDR1 and CDR2: SGHKS, YYEKEE (reference sequence). The V gene lost 4 bases and the J gene lost 5 bases, with 18 bases spanning the gap. CDR3 protein: CASSGLDGGPETQYF. The CDR3 DNA follows: TGTGCCAGCAGCGGCCTCGATGGGGGCCCGGAGACCCAGTACTTC. The full variable domain, with the rest looked up from reference TRBV5-5 and TRBJ2-5, is DAGVTQSPTHLIKTRGQQVTLRCSPISGHKSVSWYQQVLGQGPQFIFQYYEKEERGRGNFPDRFSARQFPNYSSELNVNALLLGDSALYLCASSGLDGGPETQYFGPGTRLLVL.

Only a few counts were recorded for this clone. This chain uses TRBV5-4 with TRBJ2-5; 8 nucleotides align to TRBD2. The trim removed 5 bases at V and 10 bases at J, leaving 19 bases unmatched. This CDR3 comprises 16 residues. CDR1 SGHNT and CDR2 YYREEE come from the germline V gene (reference sequence). CDR3 sequence (DNA): TGTGCCAGCAGGCACGGGGGCGCCGGCGGGGGGCCCAGCCAGTACTTC. It codes for CASRHGGAGGGPSQYF.

The J gene is TRBJ2-2, the V gene TRBV2, with D possibly being TRBD1 (5 bases). Germline lookup yields CDR1 SNHLY and CDR2 FYNNEI. V was pared by 1 base and J by 3 bases, with 9 bases between. The CDR3 spans 15 residues. CDR3 region: CASSEEGLHTGELFF. The CDR3 region has the DNA TGTGCCAGCAGTGAAGAGGGGCTCCACACCGGGGAGCTGTTTTTT.

The CDR3 sequence: CASSQDLRRPPLHF. CDR3 coding DNA: TGTGCCAGCAGCCAAGATTTGAGGCGGCCACCCCTCCACTTT. The gene calls are TRBV14 and TRBJ1-6; unclear D gene. This CDR3 contains 14 residues. The V gene's germline CDR1 is SGHDN and CDR2 FVKESK. The V end was cut by 0 bases, the J end by 11 bases, with 11 bases between.

The CDR3: CASSKQGTIYEQYF. In nucleotides, the CDR3 is TGTGCCAGCAGCAAGCAGGGGACTATCTACGAGCAGTACTTC. The chain carries TRBV21-1 and TRBJ2-7; the table assigns TRBD2, which was not confirmed against the DNA. TRBV21-1 is designated a pseudogene. The CDR3 is 14 residues long.

The V and J genes are TRBV12-3 or TRBV12-4 and TRBJ1-1; D is unclear. The ends were cut back, 3 bases at V and 1 base at J, with 6 bases in the middle. The CDR3 extends over 13 amino acids. CDR3 DNA: TGTGCCAGCAGTTTTGGCCAGAACACTGAAGCTTTCTTT. Residues: CASSFGQNTEAFF.

The V and J genes are TRBV6-2 or TRBV6-3 and TRBJ1-2; the D gene is possibly TRBD1 (6 bases). Between the trimmed V and J ends, which lost 2 bases and 8 bases, there was a span of 9 bases. CDR1 MNHEY and CDR2 SVGEGT come from the germline V gene. The CDR3 length is 12 residues. CDR3 sequence: CASSYPGQGYTF. CDR3 nucleotide sequence: TGTGCCAGCAGTTACCCAGGACAGGGCTACACCTTC.

The rearrangement uses TRBV7-6 and TRBJ1-5, with D perhaps matching TRBD1 (6 bases). This CDR3 has 16 amino acids. Germline values: CDR1 SGHVS, CDR2 FNYEAQ. The germline V and J ends were trimmed by 5 bases and 0 bases, with 14 bases remaining between them. The CDR3 reads CASSKGGGYSNQPQHF. CDR3 in DNA: TGTGCCAGCAGCAAGGGGGGGGGTTATAGCAATCAGCCCCAGCATTTT.

The chain uses TRBV6-5 and TRBJ2-5; 8 nucleotides agree with TRBD1. This CDR3 contains 14 residues. Germline V gene data show CDR1 as MNHEY and CDR2 as SVGAGI. Trimming removed 2 bases from V and 1 base from J; junction bases left unmatched: 0. The chain's CDR3 is CASSYTGGQETQYF. Here the CDR3 DNA reads TGTGCCAGCAGTTACACAGGGGGCCAAGAGACCCAGTACTTC.

The chain joins TRBV6-5 to TRBJ1-1; no clear D gene. The germline CDR1 and CDR2 sequences are MNHEY and SVGAGI. The CDR3 consists of 11 residues. The V end lost 4 bases, the J end lost 6 bases, and 6 bases lay between the germline ends. The chain's CDR3 is CASSWSSEAFF. For the CDR3, the DNA is TGTGCCAGCAGTTGGAGCTCTGAAGCTTTCTTT.

V usage is TRBV6-6 and J usage is TRBJ2-1; TRBD2 matches at 8 bases. The CDR3 is made up of 13 amino acids. Trimming took 2 bases from V and 10 from J; bases not matched to a gene: 4. Germline V lookup: CDR1 MNHNY, CDR2 SVGAGI (reference sequence). This CDR3 is CASSYRTSREQFF. The CDR3 DNA follows: TGTGCCAGCAGTTACCGGACTAGCAGGGAGCAGTTCTTC.